This entry lists 28 T cell receptor beta chains sequenced from one sample in a study of blood T cells in healthy people across ages. Alongside a J-beta primer mix, a sample-barcoded 5' primer served in a second PCR lasting roughly 6 to 12 cycles. One entry per CDR3 protein results from TCRdb running MiXCR on the 5' RACE reads. The table has hundreds of thousands of distinct CDR3 sequences, roughly three fifths seen once. The sequenced material came from blood. The source is a man in his forties in good health.

This clonotype appeared a few times. The genes are TRBV12-5 and TRBJ2-3; the D gene could be TRBD1 or TRBD2 (5 bases each). Trimming cost V 3 bases and J 6 bases, with 19 bases left between them. This CDR3 is built from 16 residues. Germline V gene data show CDR1 as LGHNT and CDR2 as FRNRAP. CDR3 coding DNA: TGTGCTAGTGGTTTCTTCGGGGCAGGGTATACCGATACGCAGTATTTT. Amino acid sequence: CASGFFGAGYTDTQYF. Combining the CDR3 with reference TRBV12-5 and TRBJ2-3 gives the whole variable domain DARVTQTPRHKVTEMGQEVTMRCQPILGHNTVFWYRQTMMQGLELLAYFRNRAPLDDSGMPKDRFSAEMPDATLATLKIQPSEPRDSAVYFCASGFFGAGYTDTQYFGPGTRLTVL.

The chain links TRBV12-3 or TRBV12-4 to TRBJ1-1, with 7 bases matching TRBD1. Trimming cost V 5 bases and J 6 bases; bases outside gene matches: 6. This CDR3 has 13 residues. CDR3 in amino acids: CASSIQGIAEAFF. Here the CDR3 DNA reads TGTGCCAGCAGTATACAGGGGATCGCTGAAGCTTTCTTT.

The J gene is TRBJ2-3, the V gene TRBV27, with 10 bases aligning to TRBD2. The CDR3 runs to 15 residues. Trimming removed 6 bases from V and 5 bases from J; junction bases left unmatched: 8. Per germline, CDR1 MNHEY and CDR2 SMNVEV (reference sequence). The CDR3 bases are TGTGCCAGCAGACTAGCGGGAACTGGTAGAGATACGCAGTATTTT. Translation: CASRLAGTGRDTQYF.

This clonotype was seen only a few times. The genes are TRBV29-1 and TRBJ2-1, with a weak D call TRBD2 (6 bases). This CDR3 has 12 residues. V lost 7 bases, J lost 8 bases, and 15 bases lay in between. Germline values: CDR1 SQVTM, CDR2 ANQGSEA. In DNA form, the CDR3 reads TGCAGCGCGCAGACTAGAGCCGATGAGCAGTTCTTC. As protein: CSAQTRADEQFF.

The chain carries TRBV20-1 and TRBJ1-5; D call uncertain. Looked up from germline, CDR1 is DFQATT and CDR2 is SNEGSKA (reference sequence). Deletions cut 1 base from V and 5 bases from J, with 15 bases between. The CDR3 is made up of 15 amino acids. CDR3 region: CSARAFGSADQPQHF. In nucleotides, the CDR3 is TGCAGTGCTAGAGCCTTCGGGTCCGCCGATCAGCCCCAGCATTTT.

The chain is built from TRBV6-6 and TRBJ2-3; 7 nucleotides match TRBD1. The CDR3 contains 14 residues. Germline CDR1 MNHNY, CDR2 SVGAGI (reference sequence). Losses at the gene ends were 6 bases for V and 4 bases for J; bases not matched to a gene: 7. The CDR3 DNA is TGTGCCAGCAGCTTGACAGGGTGGGCAGATACGCAGTATTTT. This translates into CASSLTGWADTQYF.

The chain combines TRBV6-2 or TRBV6-3 with TRBJ1-2, with D perhaps matching TRBD1 (6 bases). Germline V gene data show CDR1 as MNHEY and CDR2 as SVGEGT. Trimming removed 5 bases at V and 0 bases at J, with 10 bases between. CDR3 size: 14 residues. CDR3 amino acids: CASSMDSTNYGYTF. DNA of the CDR3: TGTGCCAGCAGTATGGACAGTACTAACTATGGCTACACCTTC.

This clonotype showed up just a few times. V gene TRBV28 combines with J gene TRBJ2-5, with a weak D call TRBD1 (8 bases). The CDR3 contains 16 residues. Germline V gene sequence: CDR1 MDHEN, CDR2 SYDVKM. Trimming stripped 7 bases from V and 5 bases from J, with 23 bases between. The CDR3 region has the DNA TGTGCCAGCACCCACCGGACAGGGAGGGGTAGGGAGACCCAGTACTTC. Protein: CASTHRTGRGRETQYF.

This chain links TRBV28 with TRBJ2-1; D may correspond to TRBD1 or TRBD2 (5 bases each). Trimming took off 5 bases at V and 10 bases at J, with 15 bases between the two ends. Germline CDR1 MDHEN, CDR2 SYDVKM. The CDR3 contains 13 residues. The CDR3 region has the DNA TGTGCCAGCAGTCCCCGGGACCACTACGAGCAGTTCTTC. It yields the protein CASSPRDHYEQFF.

This chain uses TRBV4-2 with TRBJ1-1; D remains unclear. Trimming took 1 base from V and 2 from J, leaving 11 bases between them. CDR1 LGHNA and CDR2 YNFKEQ come from the germline V gene. The CDR3 totals 15 residues. This CDR3 reads CASSQVTIKNTEAFF. The CDR3 DNA reads as TGTGCCAGCAGCCAAGTAACCATTAAAAACACTGAAGCTTTCTTT.

This chain joins TRBV20-1 and TRBJ2-7, with D hard to call. The CDR3 spans 15 residues. CDR1 and CDR2 (germline): DFQATT, SNEGSKA (reference sequence). Deletions cut 0 bases from V and 1 base from J, with 13 bases between. CDR3 loop: CSARDHWTVSYEQYF. For the CDR3, the DNA is TGCAGTGCTAGAGATCATTGGACGGTATCCTACGAGCAGTACTTC.

This clonotype was counted between two and nine times. The chain combines TRBV6-1 with TRBJ1-2; D is ambiguous. The germline gives CDR1 MNHNS, CDR2 SASEGT. Between the trimmed V and J ends, which lost 1 base and 5 bases, there was a span of 14 bases. There are 15 residues in the CDR3. Here the CDR3 DNA reads TGTGCCAGCAGTGAAGGTCTTGGTAGGACGTATGGCTACACCTTC. Translation gives CASSEGLGRTYGYTF.

This clonotype was found once. V is TRBV20-1 and J is TRBJ2-4, with 11 bases aligning to TRBD1. The better agreement between TRBJ2-7 and the DNA end casts doubt on the J call. This CDR3 contains 15 residues. The germline V gene has CDR1 DFQATT and CDR2 SNEGSKA (reference sequence). The CDR3 loop is CSARPLGQGAYEQYF. As DNA, the CDR3 is TGCAGTGCTAGACCCCTCGGACAGGGGGCGTACGAGCAGTACTTC.

The J gene is TRBJ2-4, the V gene TRBV6-5; TRBD2 aligns across 8 bases. The DNA end lines up better with TRBJ2-5; the J call may be wrong. CDR3 length equals 13 residues. Germline CDR1 and CDR2: MNHEY and SVGAGI. This CDR3 reads CASRASGPETQYF. CDR3 nucleotide sequence: TGTGCCAGTCGGGCTAGCGGGCCAGAGACCCAGTACTTC.

This clonotype has more than one count but fewer than ten. This rearrangement joins TRBV5-5 to TRBJ2-5, with TRBD2 as a possible D gene (5 bases). V dropped 1 base and J dropped 1 base, with 8 bases sitting between them. CDR1 is SGHKS, CDR2 YYEKEE, per germline (reference sequence). The CDR3 has 14 residues. The CDR3 DNA follows: TGTGCCAGCAGCTTGTGGAGGACCCAAGAGACCCAGTACTTC. Its protein is CASSLWRTQETQYF.

This clonotype showed up just a few times. The chain links TRBV10-3 to TRBJ2-3; D may be TRBD2 (6 bases). The ends were cut back, 0 bases at V and 4 bases at J, with 8 bases in the middle. Germline V CDR1 and CDR2: ENHRY, SYGVKD. This CDR3 region has 14 residues. The CDR3 loop is CAISESEGSDTQYF. In DNA, the CDR3 is TGTGCCATCAGTGAGTCGGAGGGTTCAGATACGCAGTATTTT.

This clonotype occurred a few times. This chain joins TRBV25-1 and TRBJ1-2, with 11 bases aligning to TRBD1. The CDR3 runs 15 residues. From germline, CDR1 is MGHDK and CDR2 SYGVNS. V lost 6 bases, J lost 2 bases, and 5 bases stayed unmatched. CDR3 loop: CASRGTGGINYGYTF. The CDR3 DNA sequence: TGTGCCAGCAGGGGGACAGGGGGAATAAACTATGGCTACACCTTC.

This clonotype was seen a single time. CDR3 sequence: CASTIITGTSVWNEQFF. CDR3 in DNA: TGTGCCAGCACCATAATCACCGGGACTAGCGTCTGGAATGAGCAGTTCTTC. The chain is built from TRBV6-1 and TRBJ2-1; TRBD2 matches at 10 bases. Unmatched junction bases numbered 16, after V lost 7 bases and J lost 7 bases. Germline values: CDR1 MNHNS, CDR2 SASEGT. This CDR3 comprises 17 residues.

This clonotype came up many times. J is TRBJ1-5 and V is TRBV6-1, with TRBD1 as a possible D gene (5 bases). Per germline, CDR1 MNHNS and CDR2 SASEGT. The CDR3 is made up of 15 amino acids. Trimming shortened V by 4 bases and J by 6 bases, and 16 bases separated the two germline ends. The CDR3: CASSVTDLGGQPQHF. The CDR3 region has the DNA TGTGCCAGCAGTGTTACAGACCTCGGGGGTCAGCCCCAGCATTTT.

This chain connects TRBV9 to TRBJ2-7; a weak D match, TRBD2 (6 bases). Germline CDR1 is SGDLS and CDR2 is YYNGEE. The CDR3 loop spans 14 amino acids. V lost 2 bases to trimming and J lost 3 bases, with 12 bases between them. The CDR3 is CASSVGGTDYEQYF. The DNA of the CDR3 is TGTGCCAGCAGCGTGGGCGGGACGGACTACGAGCAGTACTTC.

The chain employs TRBV29-1 and TRBJ1-2, with a weak D call TRBD1 (6 bases). The V gene's germline CDR1 is SQVTM and CDR2 ANQGSEA. With 2 bases removed from V and 8 bases from J, the gap between germline ends came to 21 bases. There are 15 residues in the CDR3. The DNA of the CDR3 is TGCAGCGTTGAACTTACGGACTCGGGGGCCTGGGGCTACACCTTC. It encodes CSVELTDSGAWGYTF.

The chain joins TRBV7-3 to TRBJ2-5; 10 bases map to TRBD2. The CDR3 runs 15 residues. With V trimmed by 5 bases and J by 3 bases, 6 bases remained unmatched. CDR1 SGHTA and CDR2 FQGTGA come from the germline V gene. The CDR3 bases are TGTGCCAGCAGCCCTTCTAGCGGGAGAAAAGAGACCCAGTACTTC. Translated, it gives CASSPSSGRKETQYF.

Written as DNA, the CDR3 is TGTGCCAGCAACAGGGGTGGTGAGGAGACCCAGTACTTC. Its protein is CASNRGGEETQYF. J is TRBJ2-5 and V is TRBV5-6; 7 bases align to TRBD1. The CDR3 contains 13 residues. Per germline, CDR1 SGHDT and CDR2 YYEEEE. J was trimmed by 5 bases and V by 6 bases; bases with no gene match: 7.

This clonotype was recorded at least ten times. The chain links TRBV5-1 to TRBJ2-6; D unresolved. The CDR3 contains 16 residues. V shed 6 bases and J shed 1 base, with 14 bases lying between them. Germline V lookup: CDR1 SGHRS, CDR2 YFSETQ. CDR3 in amino acids: CASNQFPGSGANVLTF. CDR3 nucleotide sequence: TGCGCCAGCAATCAGTTCCCAGGTTCTGGGGCCAACGTCCTGACTTTC.

This clonotype was seen a few times. The rearrangement joins TRBV28 to TRBJ2-4; 9 nucleotides align to TRBD2. Unmatched junction bases numbered 6, after V lost 6 bases and J lost 0 bases. The CDR3 runs to 16 residues. CDR1 is MDHEN and CDR2 is SYDVKM in the germline V gene. The CDR3 is CASSRSGGLAKNIQYF. As DNA, the CDR3 is TGTGCCAGCAGCCGTAGCGGGGGATTAGCCAAAAACATTCAGTACTTC.

V usage is TRBV5-1 and J usage is TRBJ2-5; D call uncertain. CDR1 and CDR2 from the germline V gene are SGHRS and YFSETQ. The CDR3 covers 15 residues. V lost 6 bases and J lost 1, with 16 bases in between. This chain's CDR3 is CASTLLPGSQETQYF. CDR3 DNA: TGCGCCAGCACCCTATTACCAGGCTCCCAAGAGACCCAGTACTTC.

The genes are TRBV18 and TRBJ2-7; 7 bases map to TRBD2. J lost 2 bases, V lost 3 bases, and 4 bases had no gene match. Germline CDR1 and CDR2: KGHSH and LQKENI. The CDR3 loop spans 14 amino acids. Written as DNA, the CDR3 is TGTGCCAGCTCACCGGGGAGGGCTCCCTACGAGCAGTACTTC. This sequence encodes CASSPGRAPYEQYF.

CDR3 in DNA: TGTGCCAGCCGACCGGCCTCGTACAATGAGCAGTTCTTC. Translated, it gives CASRPASYNEQFF. This sequence joins TRBV11-2 and TRBJ2-1; D is uncertain. The CDR3 runs 13 residues. V dropped 8 bases and J dropped 4 bases, with 12 bases sitting between them. Germline CDR1 is SGHAT and CDR2 is FQNNGV.